Below, 10 T cell receptor beta chains from the same sample are listed, as sequenced in a study of T-cell memory formation after mild COVID-19. TCRdb passed the 5' RACE reads through MiXCR, listing each CDR3 protein once. The table shows roughly 350,000 distinct CDR3 sequences, with around 20% occurring only once. Sequencing was carried out using PBMCs or a T cell subset sorted from them (not recorded which). The receptor source for this set is an adult woman who had mild COVID-19 (a few samples of this study predate the infection). Cell type and time point are not known.

The DNA for the CDR3 is TGCGCCAGCAGCTTAGACGGACAGGGGAGCACAGATACGCAGTATTTT. Residues: CASSLDGQGSTDTQYF. The chain joins TRBV5-1 to TRBJ2-3; TRBD1 matches at 9 bases. The V and J ends lost 2 bases and 0 bases, in that order; junction bases with no gene match: 4. Germline assignment: CDR1 SGHRS and CDR2 YFSETQ. The CDR3 totals 16 residues.

This chain joins TRBV12-3 or TRBV12-4 and TRBJ1-4; D not resolved. The CDR3 sequence is 13 residues long. The V gene lost 6 bases and the J gene lost 8 bases, with 13 bases spanning the gap. In DNA, the CDR3 is TGTGCCAGCAGAAGAACGACGGAGGAAAAACTGTTTTTT. This translates into CASRRTTEEKLFF.

This clonotype was observed a few times. The chain employs TRBV5-1 and TRBJ2-6; 8 nucleotides line up with TRBD1. The CDR3 runs 16 residues. Germline assignment: CDR1 SGHRS and CDR2 YFSETQ. The J segment lost 5 bases and the V segment lost 0 bases, leaving 4 bases of the junction unmatched. The CDR3 loop is CASSLGTGSRANVLTF. The CDR3 DNA reads TGCGCCAGCAGCTTGGGGACAGGGTCGAGGGCCAACGTCCTGACTTTC.

This clonotype was recorded a few times. The chain combines TRBV12-3 or TRBV12-4 with TRBJ2-3; 11 nucleotides line up with TRBD1. V shed 6 bases, J shed 3 bases, and the junction held 5 bases outside the gene matches. The CDR3 consists of 15 residues. In nucleotides, the CDR3 is TGTGCCAGCAGCCCTGGACAGGGGGCAACAGATACGCAGTATTTT. Its protein is CASSPGQGATDTQYF.

This clonotype was picked up one time. The rearrangement joins TRBV15 to TRBJ1-5; 8 bases match TRBD1. The CDR3 is 15 amino acids. The germline V gene encodes CDR1 LNHNV and CDR2 YYDKDF (reference sequence). V was clipped by 0 bases and J by 5 bases; unmatched bases: 3. The CDR3 DNA reads TGTGCCACCAGCAGAGATTACAGGGGGGATCAGCCCCAGCATTTT. It specifies CATSRDYRGDQPQHF. Full variable domain (rest looked up from reference TRBV15 and TRBJ1-5): DAMVIQNPRYQVTQFGKPVTLSCSQTLNHNVMYWYQQKSSQAPKLLFHYYDKDFNNEADTPDNFQSRRPNTSFCFLDIRSPGLGDTAMYLCATSRDYRGDQPQHFGDGTRLSIL.

A few counts support this clonotype. The J gene is TRBJ2-7, the V gene TRBV29-1, with 10 positions matching TRBD1. V was clipped by 0 bases and J by 6 bases; unmatched bases: 17. The CDR3 spans 18 residues. In germline, CDR1 is SQVTM, CDR2 ANQGSEA. The CDR3 bases are TGCAGCGTTGAAGATCGGGACAGGGGCTCTTTCTCGTTTGGCGAGCAGTACTTC. Its protein is CSVEDRDRGSFSFGEQYF.

The V and J genes are TRBV12-3 or TRBV12-4 and TRBJ2-7; 10 positions match TRBD1. Germline trimming cut 6 bases from V and 4 bases from J; bases unmatched to any gene: 3. CDR3 length: 13 residues. In nucleotides, the CDR3 is TGTGCCAGCAGGGGGACAGGGGATTACGAGCAGTACTTC. This gives the protein CASRGTGDYEQYF.

This chain joins TRBV29-1 and TRBJ2-7; D is possibly TRBD2 (6 bases). The CDR3 spans 11 residues. Trimming shortened V by 4 bases and J by 5 bases, and 9 bases separated the two germline ends. Germline CDR1 is SQVTM and CDR2 is ANQGSEA. As DNA, the CDR3 is TGCAGCGTTGTTGGAGGGCACGAGCAGTACTTC. Protein product: CSVVGGHEQYF.

This chain connects TRBV12-3 or TRBV12-4 to TRBJ2-7; D is unresolved. The CDR3 is 13 amino acids. V gave up 3 bases and J gave up 4 bases, with 10 bases separating them. The CDR3 region is CASSFSPGYEQYF. CDR3 DNA sequence: TGTGCCAGCAGTTTCTCCCCAGGATACGAGCAGTACTTC.

V gene TRBV7-3 combines with J gene TRBJ1-5, with D possibly TRBD1 on 5 matching bases. V lost 5 bases and J lost 11, with 16 bases in between. Germline loops: CDR1 SGHTA, CDR2 FQGTGA. The CDR3 has 13 amino acids. CDR3 in amino acids: CASSRKPGMAQHF. CDR3 bases: TGTGCCAGCAGCAGGAAACCAGGGATGGCCCAGCATTTT.